These T cell receptor beta chains were read from a single sample in a study of blood T cell repertoires in COVID-19. This table comes from immunoSEQ multiplex PCR, and its TCRdb copy is limited to in-frame clones, with some not included. The table has about 93,000 clones, roughly 90% seen once. The specimen sequenced was peripheral blood. The source is a human donor with active COVID-19. The donor label of this sample is uncertain. Each CDR3 is given with its conserved first and last residue. A D gene is named only where the DNA matches it firmly. Some rows mark clone size as missing; the rest say once, few, many or name a class of expanded clone.

-,TRBJ1-1,-,TRBV27,CASTQRGNTEAFF,TGTGCCAGCACCCAAAGGGGTAACACTGAAGCTTTCTTT
-,TRBJ1-2,TRBD1,TRBV28,CASSLSDRRNYGYTF,TGTGCCAGCAGTTTATCGGACAGGAGGAACTATGGCTACACCTTC
-,TRBJ2-3,-,TRBV6-5,CASSYNPVSTDTQYF,TGTGCCAGCAGTTACAATCCAGTTAGCACAGATACGCAGTATTTT
-,TRBJ1-2,TRBD1,TRBV12-3/TRBV12-4,CASTQTGRGYTF,TGTGCCAGCACCCAGACAGGGAGAGGCTACACCTTC
-,TRBJ2-3,TRBD2,TRBV7-2,CASAPSLAGGGDTQYF,TGTGCCAGCGCCCCCTCGTTAGCGGGGGGAGGAGATACGCAGTATTTT
-,TRBJ2-3,TRBD2,TRBV9,CASSVGPLAGTDTQYF,TGTGCCAGCAGCGTAGGTCCACTAGCGGGCACAGATACGCAGTATTTT
once,TRBJ2-7,-,TRBV25-1,CASSGSYEQYF,TGTGCCAGCAGTGGGAGCTACGAGCAGTACTTC
-,TRBJ2-5,TRBD2,TRBV5-4,CASSYSRGGQETQYF,TGTGCCAGCAGTTATTCGCGGGGGGGCCAAGAGACCCAGTACTTC
-,TRBJ1-3,-,TRBV9,CASSVQDNAGNTIYF,TGTGCCAGCAGCGTACAGGATAACGCTGGAAACACCATATATTTT
few,TRBJ1-1,-,TRBV18,CASSLTDSNTEAFF,TGTGCCAGCTCACTGACAGATTCGAACACTGAAGCTTTCTTT
-,TRBJ2-1,-,TRBV9,CASSVVSNEQFF,TGTGCCAGCAGCGTAGTTAGCAATGAGCAGTTCTTC
-,TRBJ2-1,-,TRBV27,CASSTGGGWPNEQFF,TGTGCCAGCAGTACAGGGGGGGGTTGGCCGAATGAGCAGTTCTTC
-,TRBJ1-2,TRBD1,TRBV2,CASSEHRGYGYTF,TGTGCCAGCAGTGAACACAGGGGATATGGCTACACCTTC
-,TRBJ1-1,-,TRBV5-4,CASSLNWNTEAFF,TGTGCCAGCAGCTTGAACTGGAACACTGAAGCTTTCTTT
-,TRBJ2-7,-,TRBV5-1,CASSIQGYEQYF,TGCGCCAGCAGCATACAGGGCTACGAGCAGTACTTC
-,TRBJ1-5,-,TRBV7-6,CASSLGGRGSNQPQHF,TGTGCCAGCAGCTTAGGTGGGAGGGGGAGCAATCAGCCCCAGCATTTT
-,TRBJ1-4,-,TRBV4-2,CASSLGDTGQHNEKLFF,TGTGCCAGCAGCCTAGGGGACACCGGACAACATAATGAAAAACTGTTTTTT
-,TRBJ1-5,TRBD1,TRBV27,CASKKRGRTGDQPQHF,TGTGCCAGCAAAAAAAGGGGGAGGACAGGGGATCAGCCCCAGCATTTT
-,TRBJ1-2,TRBD1,TRBV5-4,CASSGQGIYGYTF,TGTGCCAGTTCGGGACAGGGTATCTATGGCTACACCTTC
-,TRBJ2-5,-,TRBV6-1,CASSESGLVVKTQYF,TGTGCCAGCAGTGAATCGGGACTGGTGGTGAAGACCCAGTACTTC
few,TRBJ2-2,-,TRBV7-6,CASFPGGSAGELFF,TGTGCCAGTTTCCCCGGGGGATCCGCCGGGGAGCTGTTTTTT
-,TRBJ1-2,-,TRBV5-1,CATRINPASNYGYTF,TGCGCGACACGAATCAACCCGGCCTCTAACTATGGCTACACCTTC
-,TRBJ2-3,-,TRBV5-1,CASSLVTSTDTQYF,TGCGCCAGCAGCTTGGTGACTAGCACAGATACGCAGTATTTT
-,TRBJ1-4,TRBD1,TRBV5-5,CASSRTGGEKLFF,TGTGCCAGCTCGCGGACAGGGGGCGAAAAACTGTTTTTT